This TCR beta chain comes out of a study of CD8 T cell repertoires and HIV-1 epitope variants. Study background: Epitopes were three Gag families plus Nef HW9 and YT9. An uncultured baseline aliquot held 1M T cells.

The assay was immunoSEQ multiplex PCR, and TCRdb's table has in-frame clones only and misses some. The sample lists 5,700 or so clones, roughly 69% seen once, with roughly 42% in the top ten. Comments on this clone: Antigen: not known.

V lost 8 bases and J 6 bases, leaving 13 bases between the germline ends. Germline values: CDR1 LGHNA, CDR2 YSLEER. CDR3 size: 12 residues. This TCR was recovered from a male donor with HIV. The rearrangement uses TRBV4-3 and TRBJ1-2, with D tentatively TRBD1 (6 bases). Sequenced material: cultured CD8+ T cells derived from PBMCs. In DNA form, the CDR3 reads TGCGCCAGCTCAGGGGAGGTTGATGGCTACACCTTC. Protein product: CASSGEVDGYTF.